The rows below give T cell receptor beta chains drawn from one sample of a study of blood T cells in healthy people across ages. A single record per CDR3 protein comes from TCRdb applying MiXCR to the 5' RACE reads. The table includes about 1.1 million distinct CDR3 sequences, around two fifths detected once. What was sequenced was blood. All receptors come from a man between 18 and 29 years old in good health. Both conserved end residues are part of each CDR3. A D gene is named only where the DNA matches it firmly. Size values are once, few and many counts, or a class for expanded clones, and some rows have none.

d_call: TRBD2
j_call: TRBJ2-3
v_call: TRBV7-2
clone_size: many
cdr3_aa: CASSLALAGGADTQYF
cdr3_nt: TGTGCCAGCAGCTTAGCCCTGGCGGGGGGTGCAGATACGCAGTATTTT

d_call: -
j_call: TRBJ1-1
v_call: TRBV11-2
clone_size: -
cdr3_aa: CASSLDAFGSFTEAFF
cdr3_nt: TGTGCCAGCAGCTTAGATGCCTTCGGCAGTTTCACTGAAGCTTTCTTT

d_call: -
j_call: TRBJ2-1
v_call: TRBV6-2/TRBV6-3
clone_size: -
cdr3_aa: CASIDIRSYNEQFF
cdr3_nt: TGTGCCAGCATTGACATCCGCTCCTACAATGAGCAGTTCTTC

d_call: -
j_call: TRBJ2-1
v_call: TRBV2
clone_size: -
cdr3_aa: CASSPLSGPQFF
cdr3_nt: TGTGCCAGCAGTCCACTATCAGGTCCGCAGTTCTTC

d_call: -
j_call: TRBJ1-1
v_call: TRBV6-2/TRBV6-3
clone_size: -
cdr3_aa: CASSYSTGGNTDEAFF
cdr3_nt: TGTGCCAGCAGTTACTCTACGGGGGGAAATACCGATGAAGCTTTCTTT

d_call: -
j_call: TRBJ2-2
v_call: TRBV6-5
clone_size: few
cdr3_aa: CASSYSRATGELFF
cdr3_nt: TGTGCCAGCAGTTACTCCAGAGCCACCGGGGAGCTGTTTTTT

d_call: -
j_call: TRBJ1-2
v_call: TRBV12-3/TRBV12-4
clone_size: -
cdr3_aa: CASSGDKQTNYGYTF
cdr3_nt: TGTGCCAGCAGTGGGGACAAACAAACTAACTATGGCTACACCTTC

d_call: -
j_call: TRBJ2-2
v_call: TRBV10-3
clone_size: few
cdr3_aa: CAISDKHTGELFF
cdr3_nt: TGTGCCATCAGTGACAAGCACACCGGGGAGCTGTTTTTT

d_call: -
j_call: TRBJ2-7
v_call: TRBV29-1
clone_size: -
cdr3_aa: CSVEVVGTYEQYF
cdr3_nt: TGCAGCGTTGAAGTGGTAGGAACCTACGAGCAGTACTTC

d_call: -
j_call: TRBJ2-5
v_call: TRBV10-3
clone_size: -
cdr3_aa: CATRVSVTEETQYF
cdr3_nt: TGTGCCACCAGGGTGAGCGTAACCGAAGAGACCCAGTACTTC

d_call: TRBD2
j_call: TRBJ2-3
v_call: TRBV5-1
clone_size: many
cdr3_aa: CASTTSGGRTDTQYF
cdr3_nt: TGCGCCAGCACGACTAGCGGGGGAAGGACAGATACGCAGTATTTT

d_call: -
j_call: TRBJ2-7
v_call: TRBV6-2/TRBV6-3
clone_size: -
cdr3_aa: CASSDAGTGSSYEQYF
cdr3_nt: TGTGCCAGCAGTGACGCCGGGACGGGAAGCTCCTACGAGCAGTACTTC

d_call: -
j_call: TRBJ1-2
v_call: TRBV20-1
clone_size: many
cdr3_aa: CSAMDPRATSNYGYTF
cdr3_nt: TGCAGTGCTATGGATCCTAGGGCGACCAGTAACTATGGCTACACCTTC

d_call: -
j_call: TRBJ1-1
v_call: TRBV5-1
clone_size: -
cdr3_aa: CASSLEQVKGPEAFF
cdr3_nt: TGCGCCAGCAGCTTGGAACAGGTTAAAGGTCCTGAAGCTTTCTTT

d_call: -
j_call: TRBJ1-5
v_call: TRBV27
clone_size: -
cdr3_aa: CASCSTGGQPQHF
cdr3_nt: TGTGCCAGTTGTAGTACGGGAGGCCAGCCCCAGCATTTT

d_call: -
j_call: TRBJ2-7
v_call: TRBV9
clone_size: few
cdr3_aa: CASSVAAGAFYEQYF
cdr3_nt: TGTGCCAGCAGCGTAGCGGCGGGGGCGTTCTACGAGCAGTACTTC

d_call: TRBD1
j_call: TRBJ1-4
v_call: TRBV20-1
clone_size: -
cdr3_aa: CSAHPTGTNEKLFF
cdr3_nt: TGCAGTGCTCACCCGACAGGGACTAATGAAAAACTGTTTTTT

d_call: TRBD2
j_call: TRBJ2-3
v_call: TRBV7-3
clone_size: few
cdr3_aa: CASSINGRGLPDTQYF
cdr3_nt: TGTGCCAGCAGCATTAACGGGCGGGGACTACCGGATACGCAGTATTTT

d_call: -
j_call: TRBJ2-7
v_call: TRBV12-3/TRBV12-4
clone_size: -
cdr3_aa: CASSFNEVWDEQYF
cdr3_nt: TGTGCCAGCAGTTTTAACGAGGTTTGGGACGAGCAGTACTTC

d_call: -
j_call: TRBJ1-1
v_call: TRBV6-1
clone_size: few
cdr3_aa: CASSDGGWADTEAFF
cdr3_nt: TGTGCCAGCAGTGACGGGGGTTGGGCGGACACTGAAGCTTTCTTT

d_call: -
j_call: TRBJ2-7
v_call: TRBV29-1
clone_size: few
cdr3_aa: CSVEGREPYEQYF
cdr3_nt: TGCAGCGTTGAAGGCAGGGAACCCTACGAGCAGTACTTC

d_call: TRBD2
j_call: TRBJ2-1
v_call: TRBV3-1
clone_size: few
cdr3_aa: CASSQEGLAGRNEQFF
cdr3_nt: TGTGCCAGCAGCCAAGAAGGACTAGCGGGGCGCAATGAGCAGTTCTTC

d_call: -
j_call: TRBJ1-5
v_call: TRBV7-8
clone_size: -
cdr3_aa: CASSFLGGDYSNQPQHF
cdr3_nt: TGTGCCAGCAGCTTTCTGGGGGGAGACTATAGCAATCAGCCCCAGCATTTT

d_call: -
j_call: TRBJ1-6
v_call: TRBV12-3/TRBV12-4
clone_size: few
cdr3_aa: CASSLEAWGASSYNSPLHF
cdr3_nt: TGTGCCAGCAGTTTAGAGGCCTGGGGGGCGAGCTCCTATAATTCACCCCTCCACTTT

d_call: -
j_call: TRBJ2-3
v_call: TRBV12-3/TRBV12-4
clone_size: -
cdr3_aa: CASSLAGRFRTDTQYF
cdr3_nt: TGTGCCAGCAGTTTAGCTGGGAGGTTCCGAACAGATACGCAGTATTTT

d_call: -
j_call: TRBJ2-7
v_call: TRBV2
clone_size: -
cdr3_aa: CASHAYNEQYF
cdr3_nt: TGTGCCAGCCACGCCTACAATGAGCAGTACTTC

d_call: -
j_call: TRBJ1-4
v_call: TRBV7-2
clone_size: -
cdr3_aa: CASSLAGVEEKLFF
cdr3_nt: TGTGCCAGCAGCTTAGCAGGGGTAGAGGAAAAACTGTTTTTT

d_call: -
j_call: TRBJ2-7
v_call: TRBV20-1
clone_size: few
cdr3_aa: CSARGSRYEQYF
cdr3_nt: TGCAGTGCTAGAGGAAGTAGGTACGAGCAGTACTTC

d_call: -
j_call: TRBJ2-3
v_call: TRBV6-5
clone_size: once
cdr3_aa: CASSAEESSTDTQYF
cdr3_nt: TGTGCCAGCAGCGCAGAGGAATCGAGCACAGATACGCAGTATTTT

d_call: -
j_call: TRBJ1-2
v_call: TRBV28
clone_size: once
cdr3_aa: CASSVSRDLINTF
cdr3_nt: TGTGCCAGCAGTGTATCCAGGGACTTAATCAACACCTTC

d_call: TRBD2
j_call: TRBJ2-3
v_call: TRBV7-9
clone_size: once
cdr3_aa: CASSSRTSGGATDTQYF
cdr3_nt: TGTGCCAGCAGCTCCCGGACTAGCGGGGGGGCGACAGATACGCAGTATTTT

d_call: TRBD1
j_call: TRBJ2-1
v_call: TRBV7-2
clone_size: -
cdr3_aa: CASSLDRGPGEQFF
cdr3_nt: TGTGCCAGCAGCTTAGACAGGGGGCCAGGTGAGCAGTTCTTC

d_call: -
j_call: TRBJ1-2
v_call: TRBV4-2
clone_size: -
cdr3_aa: CANSQAVTDYGYTF
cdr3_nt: TGTGCCAACAGCCAGGCGGTGACAGACTATGGCTACACCTTC

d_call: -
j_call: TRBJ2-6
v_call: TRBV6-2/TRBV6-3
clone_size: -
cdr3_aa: CASTEGFSGANVLTF
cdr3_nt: TGTGCCAGCACGGAGGGGTTCTCTGGGGCCAACGTCCTGACTTTC

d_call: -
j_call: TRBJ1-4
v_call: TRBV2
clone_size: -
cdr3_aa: CASRGGREKLFF
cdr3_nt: TGTGCCAGCAGAGGGGGTCGTGAAAAACTGTTTTTT

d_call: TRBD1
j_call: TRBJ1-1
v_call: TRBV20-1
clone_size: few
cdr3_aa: CSASNRDRGSSEAFF
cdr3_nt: TGCAGTGCTTCAAATCGGGACAGGGGGTCTAGTGAAGCTTTCTTT

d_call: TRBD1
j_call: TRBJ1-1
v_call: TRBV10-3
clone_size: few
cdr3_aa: CAINTGDDTEAFF
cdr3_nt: TGTGCCATCAATACAGGGGATGATACTGAAGCTTTCTTT

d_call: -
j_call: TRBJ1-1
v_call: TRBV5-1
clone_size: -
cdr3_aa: CASSVSTGPGTEAFF
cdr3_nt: TGCGCCAGCAGCGTTTCAACAGGGCCTGGAACTGAAGCTTTCTTT

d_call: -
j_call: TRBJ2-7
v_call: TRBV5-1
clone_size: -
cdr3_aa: CASSHSPTESSDEQYF
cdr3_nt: TGCGCCAGCAGCCACTCACCCACAGAATCCTCCGACGAGCAGTACTTC

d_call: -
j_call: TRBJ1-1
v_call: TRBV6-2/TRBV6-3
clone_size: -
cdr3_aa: CASSRIANTEAFF
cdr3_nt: TGTGCCAGCAGTCGAATCGCGAACACTGAAGCTTTCTTT

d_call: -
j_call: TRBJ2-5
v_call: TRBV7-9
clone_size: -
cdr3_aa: CASSLEPSAETQYF
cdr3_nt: TGTGCCAGCAGCTTAGAGCCTAGCGCGGAGACCCAGTACTTC

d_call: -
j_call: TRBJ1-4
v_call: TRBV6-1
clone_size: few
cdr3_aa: CASSAAGRGAEKLFF
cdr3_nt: TGTGCCAGCAGCGCCGCAGGGAGAGGGGCTGAAAAACTGTTTTTT

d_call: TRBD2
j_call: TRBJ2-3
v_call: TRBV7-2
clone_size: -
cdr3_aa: CASSLPLTSGGTTYSADTQYF
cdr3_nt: TGTGCCAGCAGCTTACCGCTAACTAGCGGGGGGACAACCTATAGCGCAGATACGCAGTATTTT

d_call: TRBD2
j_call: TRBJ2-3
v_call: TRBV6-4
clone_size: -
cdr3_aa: CASSGELAGADTQYF
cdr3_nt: TGTGCCAGCAGTGGAGAACTAGCGGGAGCAGATACGCAGTATTTT

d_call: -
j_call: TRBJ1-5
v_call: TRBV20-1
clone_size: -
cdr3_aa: CSARPPAGGYSNQPQHF
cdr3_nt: TGCAGTGCTAGACCCCCCGCGGGGGGATATAGCAATCAGCCCCAGCATTTT

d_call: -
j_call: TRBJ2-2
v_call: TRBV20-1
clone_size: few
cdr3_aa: CSAPPPGAGELFF
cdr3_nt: TGCAGTGCTCCCCCTCCCGGGGCAGGGGAGCTGTTTTTT

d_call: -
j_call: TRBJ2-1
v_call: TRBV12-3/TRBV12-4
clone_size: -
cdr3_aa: CASIPGGYNEQFF
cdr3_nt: TGTGCCAGCATCCCAGGGGGGTACAATGAGCAGTTCTTC